The 3 T cell receptor beta chains given below trace back to one sample, sequenced in a study of blood T cell repertoires in COVID-19. TCRdb keeps only in-frame clones here, not all; method: immunoSEQ multiplex PCR. The table has roughly 59,000 clones, roughly 80% seen once; the top ten hold more than 9.5%. Sequencing was performed on peripheral blood. These receptors came from a human donor in a cohort sampled during active COVID-19.

The rearrangement links TRBV25-1 to TRBJ1-1, with TRBD1 identical over 11 bases. Germline V CDR1 and CDR2: MGHDK, SYGVNS. The CDR3 totals 15 residues. J was trimmed by 4 bases and V by 2 bases; bases with no gene match: 3. CDR3 DNA sequence: TGTGCCAGCAGTGAAGGACAGGGGGCGGTCACTGAAGCTTTCTTT. Translating gives CASSEGQGAVTEAFF.

The J gene is TRBJ2-3, the V gene TRBV7-2; D perhaps matches TRBD1 (6 bases). The CDR3 spans 16 residues. Per the germline V gene, CDR1 is SGHTA and CDR2 is FQGNSA. V lost 2 bases and J 2 bases, leaving 14 bases between the germline ends. CDR3 nucleotide sequence: TGTGCCAGCAGCTTAACCGGGACACCCCACACAGATACGCAGTATTTT. This encodes CASSLTGTPHTDTQYF.

The V call is TRBV27, the J call TRBJ2-7; 10 positions agree with TRBD1. J gave up 3 bases and V 6 bases, and 5 bases lay outside the gene matches. The CDR3 spans 14 residues. Germline CDR1 is MNHEY and CDR2 is SMNVEV (reference sequence). The CDR3 nucleotides are TGTGCCAGCAGCGCGGACAGGGGGAACTACGAGCAGTACTTC. Translating it yields CASSADRGNYEQYF.